Below, one TCR beta chain is given with its context. What it recognizes is unknown. This beta chain came through as a stray read in a library set up for alpha chains, and its size says little. V lost 1 base and J lost 1, with 11 bases in between. The CDR3 is 16 residues long. The germline V gene encodes CDR1 MNHEY and CDR2 SMNVEV (reference sequence). Amplification of TCR alpha and beta CDR3 regions from RNA used iRepertoire nested multiplex PCR. TCRdb fed the multiplex PCR reads into MiXCR, producing one record per CDR3 protein. Of about 3,900 distinct CDR3 sequences detected, approximately 92% appear once; the ten largest clones hold around a quarter. This sample is part of a study of glioma-infiltrating T cells. Study results and limitations: Tissue and blood shared very few CDR3 sequences.

Source material: glioma tissue, nonneoplastic brain tissue, or PBMCs (not recorded which). This TCR was sampled from a human donor with low-grade glioma or glioblastoma, undergoing nonglioma brain surgery, or in good health (not recorded which). The chain carries TRBV27 and TRBJ2-1, with no clear D. The CDR3 is CASSLYPSASYNEQFF. The DNA of the CDR3 is TGTGCCAGCAGTTTATATCCCTCAGCTTCCTACAATGAGCAGTTCTTC.